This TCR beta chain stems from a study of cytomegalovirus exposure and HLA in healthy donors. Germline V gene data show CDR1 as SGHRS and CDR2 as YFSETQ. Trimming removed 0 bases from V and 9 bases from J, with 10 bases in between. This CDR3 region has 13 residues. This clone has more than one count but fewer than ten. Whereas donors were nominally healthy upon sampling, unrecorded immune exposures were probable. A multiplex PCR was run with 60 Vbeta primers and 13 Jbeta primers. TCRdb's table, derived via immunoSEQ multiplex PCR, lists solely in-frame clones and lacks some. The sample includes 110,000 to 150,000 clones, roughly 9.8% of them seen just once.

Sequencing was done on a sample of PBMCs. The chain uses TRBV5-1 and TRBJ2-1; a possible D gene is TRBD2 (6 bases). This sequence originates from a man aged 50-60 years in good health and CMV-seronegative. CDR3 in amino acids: CASSLGEVREQFF. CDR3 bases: TGCGCCAGCAGCTTGGGGGAGGTTCGTGAGCAGTTCTTC.